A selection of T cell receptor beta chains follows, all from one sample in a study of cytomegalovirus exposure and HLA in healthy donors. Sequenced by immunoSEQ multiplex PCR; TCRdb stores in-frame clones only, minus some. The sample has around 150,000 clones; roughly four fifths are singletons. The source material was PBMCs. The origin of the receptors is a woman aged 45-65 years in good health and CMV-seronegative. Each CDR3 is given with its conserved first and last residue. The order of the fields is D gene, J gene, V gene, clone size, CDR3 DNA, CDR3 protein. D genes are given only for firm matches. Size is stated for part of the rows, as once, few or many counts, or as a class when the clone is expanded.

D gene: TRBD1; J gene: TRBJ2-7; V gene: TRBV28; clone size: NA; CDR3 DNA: TGTGCCAGCAGTTTGACGGGACAGGGGGTCAACGAGCAGTACTTC; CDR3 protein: CASSLTGQGVNEQYF
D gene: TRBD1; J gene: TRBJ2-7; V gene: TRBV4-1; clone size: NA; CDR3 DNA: TGCGCCAGCAGCCTTAGGGCAGGGGGCTACGAGCAGTACTTC; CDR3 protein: CASSLRAGGYEQYF
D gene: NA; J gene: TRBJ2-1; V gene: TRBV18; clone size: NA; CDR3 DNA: TGTGCCAGCTCACCTGGACAGTACAATGAGCAGTTCTTC; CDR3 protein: CASSPGQYNEQFF
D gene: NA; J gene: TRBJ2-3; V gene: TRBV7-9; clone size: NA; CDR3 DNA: TGTGCCAGCAGCTCCCGACAAGATACGCAGTATTTT; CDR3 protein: CASSSRQDTQYF
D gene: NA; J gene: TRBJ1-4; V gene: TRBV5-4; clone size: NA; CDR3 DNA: TGTGCCAGCTCACGGGGGGGCACTAGTGAAAAACTGTTTTTT; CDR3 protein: CASSRGGTSEKLFF
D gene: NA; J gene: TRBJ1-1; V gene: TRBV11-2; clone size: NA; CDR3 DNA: TGTGCCAGCAGCTTTTACTCCGGGAACACTGAAGCTTTCTTT; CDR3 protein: CASSFYSGNTEAFF
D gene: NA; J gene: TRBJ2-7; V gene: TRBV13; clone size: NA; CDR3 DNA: TGTGCCAGCAGCTTACGAGGACAGATCTCCTACGAGCAGTACTTC; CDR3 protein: CASSLRGQISYEQYF
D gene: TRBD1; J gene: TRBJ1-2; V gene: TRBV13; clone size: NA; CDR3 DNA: TGTGCCAGCAGCTCCTGGGACAGGGTTGGGGAAGGCTACACCTTC; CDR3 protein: CASSSWDRVGEGYTF
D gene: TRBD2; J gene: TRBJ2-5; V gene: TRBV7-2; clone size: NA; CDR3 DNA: TGTGCCAGCAGCCCCGTTCCCGTGACTAGCGGGAGGGGGGAGACCCAGTACTTC; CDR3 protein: CASSPVPVTSGRGETQYF
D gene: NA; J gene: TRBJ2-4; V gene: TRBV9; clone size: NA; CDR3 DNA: TGTGCCAGCAGCGTAGATTCCCAGGGGCGCGAGTACTTC; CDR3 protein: CASSVDSQGREYF
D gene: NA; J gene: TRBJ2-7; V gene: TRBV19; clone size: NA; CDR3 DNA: TGTGCCACCAGAGACAGGCTTTACGAGCAGTACTTC; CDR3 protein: CATRDRLYEQYF
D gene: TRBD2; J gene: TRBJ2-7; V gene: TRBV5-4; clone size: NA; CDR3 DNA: TGTGCCAGCAGCTTGGATGGCGGGGGGACCTACGAGCAGTACTTC; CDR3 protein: CASSLDGGGTYEQYF
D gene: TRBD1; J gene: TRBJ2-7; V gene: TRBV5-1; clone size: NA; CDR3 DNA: TGCGCCAGCAGCTTCGGGGACAGGAAGAACTACGAGCAGTACTTC; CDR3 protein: CASSFGDRKNYEQYF
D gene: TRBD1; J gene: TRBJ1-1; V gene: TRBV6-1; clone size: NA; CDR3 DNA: TGTGCCAGCAGTGAGGACAGGCAGAACACTGAAGCTTTCTTT; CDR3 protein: CASSEDRQNTEAFF
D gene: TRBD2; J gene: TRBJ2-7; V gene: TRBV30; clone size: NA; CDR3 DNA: TGTGCCTGGAGTTTTACCGGGACTAGTCCCTACGAGCAGTACTTC; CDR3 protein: CAWSFTGTSPYEQYF
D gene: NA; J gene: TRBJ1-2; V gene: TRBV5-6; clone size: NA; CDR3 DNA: TGTGCCAGCAGCTTGTTTCGTGCGCGGAGCTTCTATGGCTACACCTTC; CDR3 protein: CASSLFRARSFYGYTF
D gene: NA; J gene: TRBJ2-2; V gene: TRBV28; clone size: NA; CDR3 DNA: TGTGCCAGCACAGGAGGGAGGAACACCGGGGAGCTGTTTTTT; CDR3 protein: CASTGGRNTGELFF
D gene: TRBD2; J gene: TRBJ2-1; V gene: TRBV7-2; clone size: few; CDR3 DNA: TGTGCCAGCAGCTTATGGGCTAGCGGCTCCTACAATGAGCAGTTCTTC; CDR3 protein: CASSLWASGSYNEQFF
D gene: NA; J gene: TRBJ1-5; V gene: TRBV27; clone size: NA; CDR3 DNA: TGTGCCAGCAGTGAAGGGGCGCTCTATCAGCCCCAGCATTTT; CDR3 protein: CASSEGALYQPQHF
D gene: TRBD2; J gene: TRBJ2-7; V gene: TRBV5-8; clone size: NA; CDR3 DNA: TGTGCCAGCAGCCAGCTGGACCTAGCGGAGTCCTACGAGCAGTACTTC; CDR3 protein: CASSQLDLAESYEQYF
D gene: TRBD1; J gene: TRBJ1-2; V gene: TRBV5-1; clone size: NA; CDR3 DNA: TGCGCCAGCAGCTTAGGGACAGGCGCCTATGGCTACACCTTC; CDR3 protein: CASSLGTGAYGYTF
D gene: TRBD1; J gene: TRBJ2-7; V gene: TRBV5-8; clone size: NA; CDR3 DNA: TGTGCCAGCAGCTTGGACAGGGGACACGAGCAGTACTTC; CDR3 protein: CASSLDRGHEQYF
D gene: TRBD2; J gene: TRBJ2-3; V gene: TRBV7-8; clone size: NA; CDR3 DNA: TGTGCCAGCAGCTTAGGTCGCGGGGGGACCACAGATACGCAGTATTTT; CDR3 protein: CASSLGRGGTTDTQYF
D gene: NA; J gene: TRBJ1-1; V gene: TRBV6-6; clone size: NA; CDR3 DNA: TGTGCCAGCAGTTACTTTTTTACAGGGCTTGGGGAAGCTTTCTTT; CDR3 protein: CASSYFFTGLGEAFF
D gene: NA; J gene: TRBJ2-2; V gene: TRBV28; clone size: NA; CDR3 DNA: TGTGCCAGCAGTTTAGGGGGGTCCACCGGGGAGCTGTTTTTT; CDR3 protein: CASSLGGSTGELFF
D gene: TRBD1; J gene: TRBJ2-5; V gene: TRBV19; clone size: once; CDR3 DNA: TGTGCCAGTAGTAAAGGGGGCGAGGAGACCCAGTACTTC; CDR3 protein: CASSKGGEETQYF
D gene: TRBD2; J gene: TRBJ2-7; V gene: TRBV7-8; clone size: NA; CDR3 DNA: TGTGCCAGCAGCTTATGGACTAGCTTGGCCGAGCAGTACTTC; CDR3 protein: CASSLWTSLAEQYF
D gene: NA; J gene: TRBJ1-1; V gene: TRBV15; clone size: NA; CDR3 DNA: TGTGCCACCAGCACATACCAGGCTGGGCATTATGAAGCTTTCTTT; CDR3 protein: CATSTYQAGHYEAFF
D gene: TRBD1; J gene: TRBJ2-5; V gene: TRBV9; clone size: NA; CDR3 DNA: TGTGCCAGCAGCACCGGGACAGGGGGGTTAGAGACCCAGTACTTC; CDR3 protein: CASSTGTGGLETQYF
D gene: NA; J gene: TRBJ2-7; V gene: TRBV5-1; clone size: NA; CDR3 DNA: TGCGCCAGCAGCTTGGAGCCTTACGAGCAGTACTTC; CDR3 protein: CASSLEPYEQYF
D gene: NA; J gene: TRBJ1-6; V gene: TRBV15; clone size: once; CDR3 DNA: TGTGCCACCAGCAGAGACAGGGCCAATTCACCCCTCCACTTT; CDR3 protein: CATSRDRANSPLHF
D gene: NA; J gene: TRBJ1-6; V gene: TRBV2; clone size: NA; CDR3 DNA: TGTGCCAGACGGACAAAAGGAAATTCACCCCTCCACTTT; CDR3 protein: CARRTKGNSPLHF
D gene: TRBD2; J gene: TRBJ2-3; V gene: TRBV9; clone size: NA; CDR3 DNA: TGTGCCAGCAGCGCAGCAGCGGGGGGGCTTTCGCGCACAGATACGCAGTATTTT; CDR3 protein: CASSAAAGGLSRTDTQYF
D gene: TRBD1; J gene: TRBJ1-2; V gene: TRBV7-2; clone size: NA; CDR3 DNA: TGTGCCAGCACTAGGGACAGAGAGAACTATGGCTACACCTTC; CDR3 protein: CASTRDRENYGYTF
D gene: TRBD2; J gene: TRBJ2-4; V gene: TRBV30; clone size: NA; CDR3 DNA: TGTGCCTTCACGGGACTAGCGCAAAACATTCAGTACTTC; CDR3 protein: CAFTGLAQNIQYF
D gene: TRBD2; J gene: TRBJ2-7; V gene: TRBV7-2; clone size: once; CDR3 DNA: TGTGCCAGGTCGGGAGGGGTCGAGCAGTACTTC; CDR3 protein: CARSGGVEQYF
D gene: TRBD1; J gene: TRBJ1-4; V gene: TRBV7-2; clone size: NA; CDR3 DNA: TGTGCCAGCAGCCTCGCGGCAGGGGGCGAAAAACTGTTTTTT; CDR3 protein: CASSLAAGGEKLFF
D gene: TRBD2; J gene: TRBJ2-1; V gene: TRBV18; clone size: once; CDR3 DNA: TGTGCCAGCTCAGACGATCTAGCGGGAAATGAGCAGTTCTTC; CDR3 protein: CASSDDLAGNEQFF
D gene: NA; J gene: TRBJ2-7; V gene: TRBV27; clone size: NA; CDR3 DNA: TGTGCCAGTTTCACTTGGGACAGGGCGAGGCTAGCGGGAGTCAACGAGCAGTACTTC; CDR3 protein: CASFTWDRARLAGVNEQYF
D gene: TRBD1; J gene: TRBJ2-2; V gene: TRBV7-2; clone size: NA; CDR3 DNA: TGTGCCAGCAGTCCTACAGGGGGCACAGGCGGGGAGCTGTTTTTT; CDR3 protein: CASSPTGGTGGELFF
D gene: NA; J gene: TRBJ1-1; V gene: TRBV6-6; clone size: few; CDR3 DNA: TGTGCCAGCATTGGTGGGCCTCCGGCTTTCTTT; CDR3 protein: CASIGGPPAFF
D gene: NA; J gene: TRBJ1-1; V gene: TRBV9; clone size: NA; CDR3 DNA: TGTGCCAGCAGCACGAGAGCAGGGGTGAACACTGAAGCTTTCTTT; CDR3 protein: CASSTRAGVNTEAFF
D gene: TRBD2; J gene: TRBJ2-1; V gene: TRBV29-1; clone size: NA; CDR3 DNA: TGCAGCGGACTAGCGGGGGGACTTTACAATGAGCAGTTCTTC; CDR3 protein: CSGLAGGLYNEQFF
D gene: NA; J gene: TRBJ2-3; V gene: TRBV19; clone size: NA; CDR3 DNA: TGTGCCAGTAGTCCGGACTATACAGATACGCAGTATTTT; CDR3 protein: CASSPDYTDTQYF
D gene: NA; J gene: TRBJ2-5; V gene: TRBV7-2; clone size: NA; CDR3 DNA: TGTGCCAGCAGCTTAGGGAGAGAGACCCAGTACTTC; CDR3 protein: CASSLGRETQYF
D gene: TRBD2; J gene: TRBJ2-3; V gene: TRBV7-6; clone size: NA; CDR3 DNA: TGTGCCAGCAGCTGGGACCCGGGACTAGTTGTACATACGCAGTATTTT; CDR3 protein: CASSWDPGLVVHTQYF
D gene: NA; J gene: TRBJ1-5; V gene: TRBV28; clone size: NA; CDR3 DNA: TGTGCCAGCAGTTTTAGTAGGGGTAGCAATCAGCCCCAGCATTTT; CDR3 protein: CASSFSRGSNQPQHF
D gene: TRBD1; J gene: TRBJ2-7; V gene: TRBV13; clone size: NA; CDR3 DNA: TGTGCCAGCAGCCGGGACAGGGGGTCCGAGCAGTACTTC; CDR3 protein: CASSRDRGSEQYF
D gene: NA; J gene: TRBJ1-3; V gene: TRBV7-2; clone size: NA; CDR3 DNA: TGTGCCAGCAGCTCCCCCAAGGGGGGACTAATGAGAAACACCATATATTTT; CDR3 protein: CASSSPKGGLMRNTIYF
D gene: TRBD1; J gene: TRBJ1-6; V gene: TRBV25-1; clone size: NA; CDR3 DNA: TGTGCCAGCAGTGCAGTGTTTGGGGACAGGGGCGGTTCACCCCTCCACTTT; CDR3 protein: CASSAVFGDRGGSPLHF